Presented here are 20 T cell receptor beta chains from one specimen sequenced in a study of monozygotic twins with inflammatory bowel disease. After re-calling the 5' RACE reads, TCRdb lists one entry per CDR3 protein, DNA absent. In total, the table holds 110,000 to 150,000 distinct CDR3 sequences. Source material: blood. These TCRs come from a human donor with ulcerative colitis or Crohn's disease, or a healthy co-twin of an affected twin (not recorded which).

The chain recombines TRBV10-3 with TRBJ2-5; TCRdb reports TRBD1, a call that lacks DNA to check it against. This CDR3 is built from 12 residues. In germline, CDR1 is ENHRY, CDR2 SYGVKD. This CDR3 reads CAISEPSGAQYF.

The chain employs TRBV10-3 and TRBJ2-7; no DNA is available, so the TRBD2 call from TCRdb remains unchecked. Looked up from germline, CDR1 is ENHRY and CDR2 is SYGVKD. This CDR3 is 15 amino acids long. CDR3 sequence: CAISESTGLRSEQYF.

The chain carries TRBV18 and TRBJ2-1. This CDR3 is built from 11 residues. Germline V CDR1 and CDR2: KGHSH, LQKENI. CDR3 protein: CASSPPGRPVF.

The CDR3 region is CASSLALGTNTEAFF. V usage is TRBV7-8 and J usage is TRBJ1-1. Germline V gene lookup returns CDR1 SGHVS and CDR2 FQNEAQ. The CDR3 is made up of 15 amino acids.

The chain is built from TRBV25-1 and TRBJ2-6; TCRdb's D call of TRBD2 is untestable without DNA. This CDR3 contains 16 residues. CDR1 and CDR2 (germline): MGHDK, SYGVNS. Here the CDR3 reads CASSPYGKSGANVLTF.

The chain links TRBV4-3 to TRBJ1-2; the D call from TCRdb, TRBD1, cannot be confirmed without DNA. Germline V CDR1 and CDR2: LGHNA, YSLEER. This CDR3 is built from 16 residues. The CDR3 spells CASSQAGHRAFYGYTF.

The rearrangement uses TRBV24-1 and TRBJ2-3. CDR1 is KGHDR, CDR2 SFDVKD, per germline. CDR3 length: 14 amino acids. The CDR3 protein is CATSPGSSADTQYF.

This sequence joins TRBV29-1 and TRBJ2-7; TCRdb designates TRBD1, a call that cannot be tested without DNA. There are 13 residues in the CDR3. CDR1 and CDR2 (germline): SQVTM, ANQGSEA. CDR3 region: CSVEGQGNGEQHF.

This sequence joins TRBV7-9 and TRBJ2-7; the TCRdb D gene call, TRBD1, has no DNA to confirm it. This CDR3 is 14 amino acids long. Germline CDR1 SEHNR, CDR2 FQNEAQ (reference sequence). Here the CDR3 reads CASSLGQGWYEQYF.

The chain has TRBV18 and TRBJ2-7. Germline V gene sequence: CDR1 KGHSH, CDR2 LQKENI. The CDR3 is 15 residues long. This CDR3 reads CASSPATRLTYEQYF.

The chain links TRBV28 to TRBJ1-4. The CDR3 is 15 amino acids. Germline CDR1 reads MDHEN; CDR2 reads SYDVKM. CDR3 loop: CASSLAGTANEKLFF.

The genes are TRBV7-8 and TRBJ2-5; TCRdb's assignment of TRBD1 cannot be checked, as there is no DNA. Germline assignment: CDR1 SGHVS and CDR2 FQNEAQ. The CDR3 runs 16 residues. The CDR3 sequence is CASSLALGTGSETQYF.

The chain recombines TRBV7-2 with TRBJ1-4. Germline V gene sequence: CDR1 SGHTA, CDR2 FQGNSA. This CDR3 is 14 amino acids long. The CDR3 region is CASSLSRTNEKLFF.

This chain's CDR3 is CASSGQGPSYEQYF. The chain links TRBV19 to TRBJ2-7; the TRBD1 assignment by TCRdb is unverifiable without DNA. From germline, CDR1 is LNHDA and CDR2 SQIVND (reference sequence). The length of the CDR3 is 14 residues.

The chain links TRBV6-2 or TRBV6-3 to TRBJ2-2; TCRdb's D gene call, TRBD2, goes unchecked for lack of DNA. The length of the CDR3 is 16 residues. The germline gives CDR1 MNHEY, CDR2 SVGEGT. The CDR3 loop is CASNVAGGAKTGELFF.

The chain joins TRBV30 to TRBJ1-2. Germline V gene lookup returns CDR1 GTSNPN and CDR2 SVGIG (reference sequence). The CDR3 covers 13 residues. CDR3 in amino acids: CAWSQEVIMRYTF.

V gene TRBV19 combines with J gene TRBJ2-5; TCRdb's assignment of TRBD1 cannot be checked, as there is no DNA. This CDR3 comprises 12 residues. CDR1 is LNHDA, CDR2 SQIVND, per germline (reference sequence). The CDR3 loop reads CASSPGPETQYF.

This chain connects TRBV20-1 to TRBJ2-5. CDR3 length: 11 amino acids. Germline CDR1 reads DFQATT; CDR2 reads SNEGSKA (reference sequence). CDR3 sequence: CSANEGETQYF.

The chain links TRBV5-4 to TRBJ2-3; absent DNA, TCRdb's TRBD1 call cannot be checked. The CDR3 sequence is 14 residues long. Looked up from germline, CDR1 is SGHNT and CDR2 is YYREEE (reference sequence). The CDR3 spells CASSPLGPTDTQYF.

The chain combines TRBV29-1 with TRBJ2-7. Germline V gives CDR1 SQVTM, CDR2 ANQGSEA. The CDR3 sequence is 11 residues long. Here the CDR3 reads CSVEEGYEQYF.